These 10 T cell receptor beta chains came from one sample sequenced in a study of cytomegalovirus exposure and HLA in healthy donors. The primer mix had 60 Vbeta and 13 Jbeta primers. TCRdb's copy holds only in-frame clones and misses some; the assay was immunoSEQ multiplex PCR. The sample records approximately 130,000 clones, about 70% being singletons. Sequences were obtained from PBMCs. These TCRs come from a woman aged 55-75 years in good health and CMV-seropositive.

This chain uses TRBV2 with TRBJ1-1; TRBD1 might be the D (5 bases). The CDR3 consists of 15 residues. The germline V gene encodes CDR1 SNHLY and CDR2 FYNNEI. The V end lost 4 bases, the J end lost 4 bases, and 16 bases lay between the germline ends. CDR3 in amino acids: CASSVGRGGGTEAFF. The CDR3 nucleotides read TGTGCCAGCAGTGTGGGGAGGGGAGGTGGCACTGAAGCTTTCTTT.

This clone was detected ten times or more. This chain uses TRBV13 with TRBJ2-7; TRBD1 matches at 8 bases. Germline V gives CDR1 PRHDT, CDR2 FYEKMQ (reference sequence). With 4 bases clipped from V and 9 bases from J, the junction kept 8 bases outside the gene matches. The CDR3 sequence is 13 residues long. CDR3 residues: CASSSRQGTAQYF. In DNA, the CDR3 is TGTGCCAGCAGCTCCCGACAGGGGACCGCGCAGTACTTC.

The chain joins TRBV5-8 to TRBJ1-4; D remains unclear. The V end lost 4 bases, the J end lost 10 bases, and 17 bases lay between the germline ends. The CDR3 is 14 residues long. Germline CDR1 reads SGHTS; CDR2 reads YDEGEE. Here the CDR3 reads CASSDQLIGGKLFF. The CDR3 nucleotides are TGTGCCAGCAGCGACCAGCTCATAGGCGGAAAACTGTTTTTT.

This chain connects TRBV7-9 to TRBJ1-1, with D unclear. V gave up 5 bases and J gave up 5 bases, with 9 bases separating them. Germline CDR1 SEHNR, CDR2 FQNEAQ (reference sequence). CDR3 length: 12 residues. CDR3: CASSPRETEAFF. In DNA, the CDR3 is TGTGCCAGCAGCCCGAGGGAGACTGAAGCTTTCTTT. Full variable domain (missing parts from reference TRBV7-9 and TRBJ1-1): DTGVSQNPRHKITKRGQNVTFRCDPISEHNRLYWYRQTLGQGPEFLTYFQNEAQLEKSRLLSDRFSAERPKGSFSTLEIQRTEQGDSAMYLCASSPRETEAFFGQGTRLTVV.

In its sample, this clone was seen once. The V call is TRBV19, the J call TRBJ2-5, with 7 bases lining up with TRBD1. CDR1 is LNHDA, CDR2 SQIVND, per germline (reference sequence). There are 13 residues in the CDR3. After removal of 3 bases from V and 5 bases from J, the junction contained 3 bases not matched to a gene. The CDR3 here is CASSMTGKETQYF. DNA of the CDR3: TGTGCCAGTAGTATGACAGGGAAGGAGACCCAGTACTTC.

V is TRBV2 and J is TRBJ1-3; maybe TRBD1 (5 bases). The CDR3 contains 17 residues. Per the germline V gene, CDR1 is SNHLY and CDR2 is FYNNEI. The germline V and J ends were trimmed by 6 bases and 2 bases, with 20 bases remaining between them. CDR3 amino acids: CASRPLGGGVAGNTIYF. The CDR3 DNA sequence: TGTGCCAGCAGACCTCTGGGGGGTGGGGTTGCTGGAAACACCATATATTTT.

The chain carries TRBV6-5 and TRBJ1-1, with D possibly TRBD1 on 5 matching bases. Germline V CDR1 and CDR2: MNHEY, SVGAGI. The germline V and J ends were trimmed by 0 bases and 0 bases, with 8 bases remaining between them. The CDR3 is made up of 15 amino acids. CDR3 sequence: CASSYSTAMNTEAFF. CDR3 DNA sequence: TGTGCCAGCAGTTACTCGACAGCGATGAACACTGAAGCTTTCTTT.

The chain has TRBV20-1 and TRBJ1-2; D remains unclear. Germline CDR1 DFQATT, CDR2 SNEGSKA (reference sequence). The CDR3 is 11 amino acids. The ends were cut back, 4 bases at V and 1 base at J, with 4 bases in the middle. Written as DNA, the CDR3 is TGCAGTGCTACTTATAACTATGGCTACACCTTC. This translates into CSATYNYGYTF.

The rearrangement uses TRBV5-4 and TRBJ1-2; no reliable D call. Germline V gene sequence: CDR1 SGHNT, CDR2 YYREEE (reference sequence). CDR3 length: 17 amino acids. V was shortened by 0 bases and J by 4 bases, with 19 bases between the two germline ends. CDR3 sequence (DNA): TGTGCCAGCAGCTTGGCCCGGGGTAGCGAACGGTCCTATGGCTACACCTTC. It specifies CASSLARGSERSYGYTF.

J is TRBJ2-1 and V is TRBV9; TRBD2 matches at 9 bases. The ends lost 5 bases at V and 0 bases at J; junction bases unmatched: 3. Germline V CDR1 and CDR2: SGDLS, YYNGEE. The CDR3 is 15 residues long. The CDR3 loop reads CASSSSGTSYNEQFF. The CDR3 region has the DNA TGTGCCAGCAGTTCTAGCGGGACCTCCTACAATGAGCAGTTCTTC.